The 10 T cell receptor beta chains reported below all come from one sample, sequenced in a study of blood T cell repertoires in COVID-19. The assay was immunoSEQ multiplex PCR, and TCRdb's table has in-frame clones only and misses some. The sample lists roughly 86,000 clones; around 80% were seen once. The material sequenced was peripheral blood. The receptors shown here come from a man aged 50 to 60 who had recovered from COVID-19.

This chain uses TRBV5-1 with TRBJ2-3; D not resolved. V shed 2 bases and J shed 0 bases, with 10 bases lying between them. Looked up from germline, CDR1 is SGHRS and CDR2 is YFSETQ. This CDR3 contains 15 residues. The DNA for the CDR3 is TGCGCCAGCAGCTTATCACTCGGGAGCACAGATACGCAGTATTTT. This encodes CASSLSLGSTDTQYF.

V gene TRBV4-2 combines with J gene TRBJ2-3; 10 nucleotides line up with TRBD2. From germline, CDR1 is LGHNA and CDR2 YNFKEQ. The CDR3 extends over 15 amino acids. Trimming took 4 bases from V and 4 from J; bases not matched to a gene: 5. The CDR3 sequence is CASSPLAGDADTQYF. The DNA for the CDR3 is TGTGCCAGCAGCCCCCTAGCGGGAGACGCAGATACGCAGTATTTT.

V and J are TRBV7-2 and TRBJ2-6; tentative D call: TRBD2 (6 bases). The ends were cut back, 1 base at V and 0 bases at J, with 10 bases in the middle. The CDR3 contains 17 residues. Germline V gives CDR1 SGHTA, CDR2 FQGNSA. This chain's CDR3 is CASSLVDGSSGANVLTF. CDR3 DNA sequence: TGTGCCAGCAGCTTAGTTGACGGGAGCTCTGGGGCCAACGTCCTGACTTTC.

This clone occurred once. This chain connects TRBV15 to TRBJ2-7; 8 positions match TRBD1. CDR1 is LNHNV, CDR2 YYDKDF, per germline (reference sequence). CDR3 length: 15 residues. V shed 5 bases and J 5 bases; nucleotides not matched to a gene: 11. The CDR3, as DNA: TGTGCCACCAGCCCTGACAGGGGTAGTCTCCACGAGCAGTACTTC. Protein product: CATSPDRGSLHEQYF.

This clone was seen a few times. The chain links TRBV5-5 to TRBJ2-1; 7 bases map to TRBD1. Germline assignment: CDR1 SGHKS and CDR2 YYEKEE (reference sequence). The CDR3 runs to 15 residues. V lost 4 bases, J lost 11 bases, and 15 bases stayed unmatched. CDR3 nucleotides: TGTGCCAGCAGCCCCAAACAAGGACAGGCCCCGCAGCAGTTCTTC. Its protein is CASSPKQGQAPQQFF.

This clone was found a few times. This chain connects TRBV19 to TRBJ1-2, with a possible D match to TRBD1 (6 bases). CDR1 is LNHDA and CDR2 is SQIVND in the germline V gene (reference sequence). CDR3 length: 16 residues. Trimming shortened V by 4 bases and J by 7 bases, and 22 bases separated the two germline ends. For the CDR3, the DNA is TGTGCCAGTAGTAACCGAAGGACAGATACTCGTGGTGGCTACACCTTC. This translates into CASSNRRTDTRGGYTF. The whole variable domain, filled in from reference TRBV19 and TRBJ1-2, reads DGGITQSPKYLFRKEGQNVTLSCEQNLNHDAMYWYRQDPGQGLRLIYYSQIVNDFQKGDIAEGYSVSREKKESFPLTVTSAQKNPTAFYLCASSNRRTDTRGGYTFGSGTRLTVV.

The J gene is TRBJ1-3, the V gene TRBV7-6; D remains ambiguous. Trimming shortened V by 1 base and J by 4 bases, and 11 bases separated the two germline ends. This CDR3 has 15 residues. Germline assignment: CDR1 SGHVS and CDR2 FNYEAQ. The CDR3 loop reads CASSLVPMEGNTIYF. The CDR3 DNA reads TGTGCCAGCAGCTTAGTCCCCATGGAGGGAAACACCATATATTTT.

This clone was counted between two and nine times. The V call is TRBV5-1, the J call TRBJ2-5; TRBD2 matches at 9 bases. Germline values: CDR1 SGHRS, CDR2 YFSETQ. The CDR3 covers 16 residues. With 4 bases clipped from V and 4 bases from J, the junction kept 11 bases outside the gene matches. CDR3 region: CASSPASGEVGETQYF. The CDR3 DNA sequence: TGCGCCAGCAGCCCGGCTAGCGGGGAAGTAGGAGAGACCCAGTACTTC.

The chain recombines TRBV9 with TRBJ1-1, with 7 bases that match TRBD1. V lost 3 bases and J lost 5; bases outside the gene matches: 10. The germline V gene encodes CDR1 SGDLS and CDR2 YYNGEE. This CDR3 is 15 amino acids long. The CDR3 reads CASSENPTGWTEAFF. CDR3 DNA: TGTGCCAGCAGCGAAAACCCGACAGGGTGGACTGAAGCTTTCTTT.

The V call is TRBV7-5, the J call TRBJ2-1; no check of the table's D call, TRBD1, against the DNA was made. TRBV7-5 constitutes a pseudogene. This CDR3 comprises 15 residues. CDR3 amino acids: CARSARQGAGNEQFF. The CDR3 DNA reads as TGTGCCAGAAGCGCGCGACAGGGGGCGGGGAATGAGCAGTTCTTC.